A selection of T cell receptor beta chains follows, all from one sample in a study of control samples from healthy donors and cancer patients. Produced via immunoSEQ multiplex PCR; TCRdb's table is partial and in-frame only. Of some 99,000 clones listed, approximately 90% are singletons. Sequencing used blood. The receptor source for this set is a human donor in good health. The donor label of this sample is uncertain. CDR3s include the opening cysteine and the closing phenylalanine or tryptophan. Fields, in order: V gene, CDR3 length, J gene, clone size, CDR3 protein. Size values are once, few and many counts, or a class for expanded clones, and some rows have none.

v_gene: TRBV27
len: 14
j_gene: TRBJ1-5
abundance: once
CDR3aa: CASSLVGSDQPQHF

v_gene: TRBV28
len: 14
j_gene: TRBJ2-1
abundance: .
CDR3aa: CASSFVREGDEQFF

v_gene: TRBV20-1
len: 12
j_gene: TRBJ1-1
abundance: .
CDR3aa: CSASSGETEAFF

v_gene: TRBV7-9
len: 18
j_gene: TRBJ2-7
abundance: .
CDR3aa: CASSFVGRARVGINEQYF

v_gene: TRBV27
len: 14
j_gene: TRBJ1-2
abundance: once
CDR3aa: CASSLFGGPDGYTF

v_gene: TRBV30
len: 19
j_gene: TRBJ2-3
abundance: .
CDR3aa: CAWSLLASGGPVVTDTQYF

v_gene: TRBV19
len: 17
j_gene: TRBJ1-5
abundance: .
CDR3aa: CASRSAGTAYSNQPQHF

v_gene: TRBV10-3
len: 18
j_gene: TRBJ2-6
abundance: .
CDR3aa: CAISESGNPSSGANVLTF

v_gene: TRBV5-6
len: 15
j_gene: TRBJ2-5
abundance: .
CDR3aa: CASRISGGRKETQYF

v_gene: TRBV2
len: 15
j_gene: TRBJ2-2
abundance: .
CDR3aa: CASTLPRVSTGELFF

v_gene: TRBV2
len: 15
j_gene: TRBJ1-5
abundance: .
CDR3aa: CASSVTVYSNQPQHF

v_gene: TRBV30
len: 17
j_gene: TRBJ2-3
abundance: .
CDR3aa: CAWVGYSGGHNTDTQYF

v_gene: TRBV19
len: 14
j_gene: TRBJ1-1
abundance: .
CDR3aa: CASSIGSTNTEAFF

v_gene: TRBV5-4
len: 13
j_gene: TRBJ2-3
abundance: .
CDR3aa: CASSFWGTDTQYF

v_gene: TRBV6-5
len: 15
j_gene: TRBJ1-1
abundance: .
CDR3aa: CASSSKQGLSTEAFF

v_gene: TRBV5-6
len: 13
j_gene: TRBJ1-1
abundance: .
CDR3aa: CASSSDQGSEAFF

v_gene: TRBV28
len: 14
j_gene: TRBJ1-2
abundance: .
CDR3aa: CASSSGSGVRGYTF

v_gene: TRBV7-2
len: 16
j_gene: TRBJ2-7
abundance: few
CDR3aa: CASSLEGFRGPYEQYF

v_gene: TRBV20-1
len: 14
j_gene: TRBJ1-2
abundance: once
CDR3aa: CSASPAGEVYGYTF

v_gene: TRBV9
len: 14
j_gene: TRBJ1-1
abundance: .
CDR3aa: CASSVDPVNTEAFF

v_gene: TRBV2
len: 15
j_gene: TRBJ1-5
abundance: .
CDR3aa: CASSAGTVSNQPQHF

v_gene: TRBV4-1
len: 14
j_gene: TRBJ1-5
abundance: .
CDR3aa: CASSQPDRNQPQHF

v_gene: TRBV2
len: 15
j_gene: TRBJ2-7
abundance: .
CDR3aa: CASRQGTGIFYEQYF

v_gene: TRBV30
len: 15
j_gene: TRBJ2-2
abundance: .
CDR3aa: CAWSVVAGVTGELFF

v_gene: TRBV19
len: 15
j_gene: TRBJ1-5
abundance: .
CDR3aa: CASSIYGTDNQPQHF

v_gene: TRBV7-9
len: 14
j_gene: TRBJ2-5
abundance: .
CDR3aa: CASSVAGGVETQYF

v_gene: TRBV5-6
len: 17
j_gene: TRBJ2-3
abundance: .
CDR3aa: CASSFSPGQIFTDTQYF

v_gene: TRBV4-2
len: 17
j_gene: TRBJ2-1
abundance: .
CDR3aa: CASSQEVDPREPREQFF

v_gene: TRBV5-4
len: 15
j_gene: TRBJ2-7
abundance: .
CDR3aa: CASSLEAPGDREQYF

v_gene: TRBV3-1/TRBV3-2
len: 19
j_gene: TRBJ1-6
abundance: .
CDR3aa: CASSQDIPGSSSYNSPLHF

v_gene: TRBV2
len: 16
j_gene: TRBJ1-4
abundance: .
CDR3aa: CASRRDSLTTNEKLFF

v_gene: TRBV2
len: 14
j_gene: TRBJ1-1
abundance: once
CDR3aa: CASSEEGRATEAFF

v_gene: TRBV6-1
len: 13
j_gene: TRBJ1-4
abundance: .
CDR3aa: CASSEQYNEKLFF

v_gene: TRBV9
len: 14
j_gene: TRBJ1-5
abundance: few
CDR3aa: CASSVGTGLQPQHF

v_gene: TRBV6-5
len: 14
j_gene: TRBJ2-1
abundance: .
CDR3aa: CASSYMAGGLEQFF

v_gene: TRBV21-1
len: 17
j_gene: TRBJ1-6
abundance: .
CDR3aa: CASSKVGDEHVNSPLHF